A single count supports the clone carrying this T cell receptor (beta chain). TCRdb's table, derived via immunoSEQ multiplex PCR, lists solely in-frame clones and lacks some. The sample holds about 100,000 clones, about nine tenths seen once. This entry belongs to a study of T cell responses to AZD1222 COVID-19 vaccine. The sequence came from an adult in good health. Sequences were derived from peripheral blood, sampled on day 0 of AZD1222 vaccination.

The CDR3 DNA reads as TGTGCCAGCAGTTCCGGGACTAGCGGGAGGGATACCTACAATGAGCAGTTCTTC. Its protein product is CASSSGTSGRDTYNEQFF. The chain combines TRBV7-9 with TRBJ2-1, with 16 bases matching TRBD2. This CDR3 has 18 amino acids. V was clipped by 6 bases and J by 2 bases; unmatched bases: 7. Per the germline V gene, CDR1 is SEHNR and CDR2 is FQNEAQ (reference sequence).